The rows below give T cell receptor beta chains drawn from one sample of a study of identifying expanded T cells in peripheral blood. Assay used: immunoSEQ multiplex PCR; TCRdb lists only in-frame clones, some missing. The data show about 81,000 clones, with about four fifths seen just once and around 20% held by the top ten. Source material: blood. The receptors derive from a person aged 18 to 75 in good health. Each CDR3 is given with its conserved first and last residue. The D gene is left open where the match is weak. Size is stated for part of the rows, as once, few or many counts, or as a class when the clone is expanded.

>TRBV5-6|few|TRBJ2-5|-
CASSPTEKPQETQYF
TGTGCCAGCAGTCCGACAGAGAAGCCCCAAGAGACCCAGTACTTC
>TRBV18|-|TRBJ2-4|-
CASSPLNSGGDIQYF
TGTGCCAGCTCACCACTCAACTCAGGCGGGGACATTCAGTACTTC
>TRBV7-7|-|TRBJ1-1|-
CASSPGPRDTEAFF
TGTGCTAGCAGCCCAGGCCCCAGGGACACTGAAGCTTTCTTT
>TRBV7-3|-|TRBJ2-5|-
CASSIDTTRQETQYF
TGTGCCAGCAGCATTGATACGACTAGACAAGAGACCCAGTACTTC
>TRBV18|-|TRBJ1-2|-
CASSPGTRGLNYGYTF
TGTGCCAGCTCACCAGGGACGAGGGGCCTTAACTATGGCTACACCTTC
>TRBV7-9|-|TRBJ1-5|-
CASSLGGQLNQPQHF
TGTGCCAGCAGCTTAGGGGGTCAGCTGAATCAGCCCCAGCATTTT
>TRBV28|few|TRBJ1-1|-
CASSLDGWTEAFF
TGTGCCAGCAGCCTGGACGGGTGGACTGAAGCTTTCTTT
>TRBV19|-|TRBJ2-7|TRBD1
CASSGRTGGFVYEQYF
TGTGCCAGTAGTGGACGGACAGGGGGATTCGTCTACGAGCAGTACTTC
>TRBV7-6|-|TRBJ2-5|-
CASSSGQETQYF
TGTGCCAGCAGCTCAGGCCAGGAGACCCAGTACTTC
>TRBV5-1|-|TRBJ1-1|TRBD1
CASSWTGGDDTEAFF
TGCGCCAGCAGCTGGACAGGGGGCGACGACACTGAAGCTTTCTTT
>TRBV7-6|-|TRBJ2-1|TRBD2
CASSSGTSYNEQFF
TGTGCCAGCAGCTCCGGGACTAGCTACAATGAGCAGTTCTTC
>TRBV29-1|-|TRBJ2-3|-
CSVDSGSTDTQYF
TGCAGCGTTGACAGCGGGAGCACAGATACGCAGTATTTT
>TRBV4-2|once|TRBJ2-2|TRBD2
CASTTSGDNTGELFF
TGTGCCAGCACGACTAGCGGAGATAACACCGGGGAGCTGTTTTTT
>TRBV30|-|TRBJ2-1|TRBD2
CAWRTSGKNEQFF
TGTGCCTGGAGGACTAGCGGGAAAAATGAGCAGTTCTTC
>TRBV4-2|-|TRBJ1-5|-
CASSGGGNQPQHF
TGTGCCAGCAGCGGCGGGGGTAACCAGCCCCAGCATTTT
>TRBV7-2|-|TRBJ2-7|-
CASSLRGNYEQYF
TGTGCCAGCAGCTTACGGGGGAACTACGAGCAGTACTTC
>TRBV11-2|-|TRBJ1-1|TRBD1
CASSFGTELSEAFF
TGTGCCAGCAGCTTCGGGACAGAGCTCTCTGAAGCTTTCTTT
>TRBV4-3|-|TRBJ2-3|-
CASSQDNTITDTQYF
TGCGCCAGCAGCCAAGACAACACCATCACAGATACGCAGTATTTT
>TRBV6-6|few|TRBJ2-2|TRBD2
CASSKPVLARTGELFF
TGTGCCAGCAGTAAACCCGTACTAGCGAGGACCGGGGAGCTGTTTTTT
>TRBV5-1|-|TRBJ2-1|-
CASSFGRTNEQFF
TGCGCCAGCAGCTTTGGGAGGACCAATGAGCAGTTCTTC
>TRBV7-6|-|TRBJ2-5|-
CASSLGWRWSRKETQYF
TGTGCCAGCAGCTTAGGTTGGCGTTGGAGCCGAAAAGAGACCCAGTACTTC
>TRBV4-1|many|TRBJ1-1|TRBD1
CASSQAYRGRTEAFF
TGCGCCAGCAGCCAAGCTTACAGGGGGCGTACTGAAGCTTTCTTT
>TRBV19|-|TRBJ2-7|-
CASSQPPYEQYF
TGTGCCAGTAGCCAACCGCCCTACGAGCAGTACTTC
>TRBV18|-|TRBJ2-3|TRBD1
CASSPPGQLTDTQYF
TGTGCCAGCTCACCACCGGGACAGCTCACAGATACGCAGTATTTT
>TRBV5-6|-|TRBJ1-2|-
CASSLEPTAQLPYGYTF
TGTGCCAGCAGCTTGGAACCGACGGCCCAACTACCCTATGGCTACACCTTC
>TRBV29-1|-|TRBJ2-7|TRBD1
CSVARDRLFSYEQYF
TGCAGCGTTGCCCGGGACAGGCTTTTCTCCTACGAGCAGTACTTC
>TRBV30|few|TRBJ1-4|-
CAWTAGPEGEKLFF
TGTGCCTGGACCGCAGGTCCAGAGGGAGAAAAACTGTTTTTT